This entry is about one TCR beta chain. The CDR3 spans 11 residues. Trimming cost V 3 bases and J 6 bases, with 8 bases left between them. Germline assignment: CDR1 DFQATT and CDR2 SNEGSKA (reference sequence). This sample was included in a study of immune evolution from preneoplasia to lung adenocarcinoma. Produced via immunoSEQ multiplex PCR; TCRdb's table is partial and in-frame only. Of several thousand clones in the sample, around 89% are singletons; the top ten hold 2% to 2.5%. The chain combines TRBV20-1 with TRBJ1-2; D remains unclear. The receptor was derived from a person aged 70 to 85 with invasive lung adenocarcinoma. Sequenced input: FFPE invasive lung adenocarcinoma tissue. In DNA, the CDR3 is TGCAGTGCTAGGGGCAAGGATGGCTACACCTTC. Translation: CSARGKDGYTF.